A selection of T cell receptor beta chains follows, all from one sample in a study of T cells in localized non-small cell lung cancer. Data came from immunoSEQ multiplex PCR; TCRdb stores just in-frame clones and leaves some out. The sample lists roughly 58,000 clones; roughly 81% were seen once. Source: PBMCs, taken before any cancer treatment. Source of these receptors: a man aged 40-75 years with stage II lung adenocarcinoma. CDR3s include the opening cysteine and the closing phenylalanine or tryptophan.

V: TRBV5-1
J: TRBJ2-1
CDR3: CASSLVGEYYNEQFF

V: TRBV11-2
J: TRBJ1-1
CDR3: CASRNNRGAEAFF

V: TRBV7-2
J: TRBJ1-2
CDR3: CASSLPPGQPYGYTF

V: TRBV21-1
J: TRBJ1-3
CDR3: CASSKALVDRGAGNTIYF

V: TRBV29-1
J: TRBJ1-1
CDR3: CSVEAGSLRGTEAFF

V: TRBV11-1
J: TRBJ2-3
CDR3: CASSLGEGKLFHNTQYF

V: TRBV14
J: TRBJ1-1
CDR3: CASSQRGYTEAFF

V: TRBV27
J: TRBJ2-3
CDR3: CASSLSILAGEPDTQYF

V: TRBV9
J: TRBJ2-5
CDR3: CASSAGTSGRVETQYF

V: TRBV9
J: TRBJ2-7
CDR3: CASSVDQGASYEQYF

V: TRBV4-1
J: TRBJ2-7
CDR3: CASSQEERTYYEQYF

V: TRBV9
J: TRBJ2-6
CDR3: CASSVGWSGTSGANVLTF

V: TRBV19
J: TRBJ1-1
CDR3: CASTSDAMNTEAFF

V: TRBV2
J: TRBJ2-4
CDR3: CASRGGEVNIQYF

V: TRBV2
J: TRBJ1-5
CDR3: CASSEAQGGQPQHF

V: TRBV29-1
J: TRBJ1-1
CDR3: CSVRELRRTEAFF

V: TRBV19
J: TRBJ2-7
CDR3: CASSIQGKRSSSSPYEQYF

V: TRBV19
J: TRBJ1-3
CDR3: CASSIEQTGNTIYF

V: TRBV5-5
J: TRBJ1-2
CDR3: CASSLGQGAEGYTF

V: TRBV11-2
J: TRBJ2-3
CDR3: CASSLAELSTDTQYF

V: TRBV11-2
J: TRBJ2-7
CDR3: CASSLVAPLGGPTYEQYF

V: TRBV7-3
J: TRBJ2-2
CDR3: CASSLNQGVNTGELFF

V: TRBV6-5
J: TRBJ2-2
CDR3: CASSRETGELFF

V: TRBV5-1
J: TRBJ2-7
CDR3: CASSFSSGYSSYEQYF

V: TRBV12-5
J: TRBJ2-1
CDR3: CASGSLAGGSYNEQFF

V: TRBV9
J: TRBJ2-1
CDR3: CASSAANPPGTYLSWDNEQFF